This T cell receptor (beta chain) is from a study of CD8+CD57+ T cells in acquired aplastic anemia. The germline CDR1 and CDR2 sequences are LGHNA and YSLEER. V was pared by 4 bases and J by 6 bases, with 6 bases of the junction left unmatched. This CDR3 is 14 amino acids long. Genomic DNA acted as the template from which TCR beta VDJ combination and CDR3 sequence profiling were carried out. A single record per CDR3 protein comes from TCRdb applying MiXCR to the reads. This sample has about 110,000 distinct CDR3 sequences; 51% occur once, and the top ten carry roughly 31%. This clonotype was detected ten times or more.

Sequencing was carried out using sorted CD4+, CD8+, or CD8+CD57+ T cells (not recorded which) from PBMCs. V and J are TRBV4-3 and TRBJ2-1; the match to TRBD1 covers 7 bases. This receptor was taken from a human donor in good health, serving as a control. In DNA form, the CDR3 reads TGCGCCAGCAGCCCCCTCGGGGACAGCAATGAGCAGTTCTTC. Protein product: CASSPLGDSNEQFF.